The 9 T cell receptor beta chains listed next were all sequenced from one sample in a study of cytomegalovirus exposure and HLA in healthy donors. A multiplex PCR was run with 60 Vbeta primers and 13 Jbeta primers. The table came from immunoSEQ multiplex PCR; TCRdb's copy has only in-frame clones and leaves some out. The table includes 120,000 or so clones, 75% to 80% detected once. The sample comprised PBMCs. The receptors were gathered from a woman aged 40 to 49 in good health and CMV-seronegative.

The chain carries TRBV28 and TRBJ2-5; D not certain. V shed 2 bases and J shed 4 bases, with 11 bases lying between them. The CDR3 sequence is 14 residues long. The germline V gene has CDR1 MDHEN and CDR2 SYDVKM. The CDR3 loop is CASSLPVTGETQYF. The CDR3, as DNA: TGTGCCAGCAGTTTACCGGTTACCGGAGAGACCCAGTACTTC.

This clone occurred once. This chain links TRBV27 with TRBJ2-2; D possibly corresponds to TRBD2 (5 bases). V was trimmed by 2 bases and J by 5 bases, leaving 12 bases between them. The CDR3 totals 15 residues. Germline V gene data show CDR1 as MNHEY and CDR2 as SMNVEV (reference sequence). CDR3 in amino acids: CASSLEGYNTGELFF. In nucleotides, the CDR3 is TGTGCCAGCAGTTTAGAGGGTTATAATACCGGGGAGCTGTTTTTT.

Concerning this clone: The sample has other DNA sequences that encode this CDR3 too. The J gene is TRBJ2-7, the V gene TRBV28, with D hard to call. This CDR3 contains 12 residues. Germline CDR1 reads MDHEN; CDR2 reads SYDVKM. Trimming cost V 3 bases and J 2 bases, with 5 bases left between them. CDR3 nucleotides: TGTGCCAGCAGTTTGGGCGCCTACGAGCAGTACTTC. Encoded protein: CASSLGAYEQYF.

This chain connects TRBV6-1 to TRBJ2-2; tentatively, D is TRBD1 (6 bases). Germline V gene lookup returns CDR1 MNHNS and CDR2 SASEGT. V was shortened by 3 bases and J by 7 bases, with 15 bases between the two germline ends. The CDR3 runs 15 residues. DNA for the CDR3: TGTGCCAGCAGTGAGCAGGGGCCCCTAGGCGGGGAGCTGTTTTTT. Amino acid sequence: CASSEQGPLGGELFF.

For the CDR3, the DNA is TGTGCCAGCAGTTATGGGGGGACCAACTACAATGAGCAGTTCTTC. It is translated as CASSYGGTNYNEQFF. The chain is built from TRBV28 and TRBJ2-1, with a weak D call TRBD2 (6 bases). This CDR3 is 15 amino acids long. V was cut by 4 bases and J by 3 bases, with 13 bases left in between. CDR1 MDHEN and CDR2 SYDVKM come from the germline V gene.

The gene calls are TRBV27 and TRBJ2-7; D remains ambiguous. This CDR3 comprises 13 residues. Germline-derived CDR1 and CDR2 are MNHEY and SMNVEV (reference sequence). The V gene lost 6 bases and the J gene lost 2 bases, with 11 bases spanning the gap. Here the CDR3 DNA reads TGTGCCAGCAGCTCCTTGGGCCCCTACGAGCAGTACTTC. Residues: CASSSLGPYEQYF.

This clone was seen more than once but under ten times. The chain carries TRBV6-1 and TRBJ1-2; 8 positions match TRBD1. This CDR3 region has 14 residues. Germline V gene data show CDR1 as MNHNS and CDR2 as SASEGT. Trimming removed 4 bases from V and 5 bases from J; junction bases left unmatched: 6. The CDR3 region is CASSVDGTGYGYTF. For the CDR3, the DNA is TGTGCCAGCAGTGTCGACGGGACAGGATATGGCTACACCTTC.

The J gene is TRBJ2-7, the V gene TRBV28, with 7 bases fitting TRBD1. V was clipped by 7 bases and J by 3 bases; unmatched bases: 0. Germline loops: CDR1 MDHEN, CDR2 SYDVKM. The CDR3 is 11 amino acids. For the CDR3, the DNA is TGTGCCAGCAACAGGGGCTACGAGCAGTACTTC. Protein sequence: CASNRGYEQYF.

This chain joins TRBV5-6 and TRBJ1-1; 7 nucleotides line up with TRBD1. Per the germline V gene, CDR1 is SGHDT and CDR2 is YYEEEE. CDR3 size: 15 residues. V shed 2 bases and J 0 bases; nucleotides not matched to a gene: 4. The CDR3 nucleotides are TGTGCCAGCAGCTTTGGGACAGCTATGAACACTGAAGCTTTCTTT. This encodes CASSFGTAMNTEAFF.